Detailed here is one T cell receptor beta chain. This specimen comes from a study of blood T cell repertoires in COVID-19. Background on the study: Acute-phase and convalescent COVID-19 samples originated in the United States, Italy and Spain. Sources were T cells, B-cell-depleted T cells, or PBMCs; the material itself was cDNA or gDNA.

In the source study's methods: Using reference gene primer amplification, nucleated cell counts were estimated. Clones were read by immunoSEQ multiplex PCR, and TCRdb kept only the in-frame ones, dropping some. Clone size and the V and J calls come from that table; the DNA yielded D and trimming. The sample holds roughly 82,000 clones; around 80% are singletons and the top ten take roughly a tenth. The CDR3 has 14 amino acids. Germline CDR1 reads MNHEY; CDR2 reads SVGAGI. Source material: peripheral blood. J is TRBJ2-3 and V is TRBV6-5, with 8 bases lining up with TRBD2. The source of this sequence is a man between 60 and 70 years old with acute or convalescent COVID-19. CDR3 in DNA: TGTGCTATCGGGTCTAGCGGGCGTACAGATACGCAGTATTTT. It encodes CAIGSSGRTDTQYF.